This TCR beta chain was obtained from a study of OX40 agonist ivuxolimab in advanced cancers. Study-wide background: Previous treatment with anti-PD-1, anti-PD-L1 or anti-CTLA-4 therapy was allowed; roughly 40% had received some. Partial responses, seen in three patients, involved one hepatocellular carcinoma and two cutaneous melanomas.

This CDR3 comprises 15 residues. Germline V gives CDR1 MNHEY, CDR2 SMNVEV (reference sequence). V was pared by 8 bases and J by 4 bases, with 8 bases of the junction left unmatched. On this clone itself: Its antigen is not identified.

General study findings and limits: CD8+ T cells showed, on average, more clonal expansion than CD4+ cells.

Assay used: immunoSEQ multiplex PCR; TCRdb lists only in-frame clones, some missing. The sample includes about 40,000 clones, roughly 84% of them seen just once. This clonotype was sampled from an adult with an advanced solid tumor such as melanoma, head and neck, liver or kidney cancer. This material consisted of CD4+ or CD8+ T cells sorted from blood, taken in a trial of the OX40 agonist ivuxolimab. This chain uses TRBV27 with TRBJ2-1; the match to TRBD2 covers 10 bases. The CDR3 bases are TGTGCCAGCGGATTACTAGCGGGGATATACAATGAGCAGTTCTTC. Translating gives CASGLLAGIYNEQFF.